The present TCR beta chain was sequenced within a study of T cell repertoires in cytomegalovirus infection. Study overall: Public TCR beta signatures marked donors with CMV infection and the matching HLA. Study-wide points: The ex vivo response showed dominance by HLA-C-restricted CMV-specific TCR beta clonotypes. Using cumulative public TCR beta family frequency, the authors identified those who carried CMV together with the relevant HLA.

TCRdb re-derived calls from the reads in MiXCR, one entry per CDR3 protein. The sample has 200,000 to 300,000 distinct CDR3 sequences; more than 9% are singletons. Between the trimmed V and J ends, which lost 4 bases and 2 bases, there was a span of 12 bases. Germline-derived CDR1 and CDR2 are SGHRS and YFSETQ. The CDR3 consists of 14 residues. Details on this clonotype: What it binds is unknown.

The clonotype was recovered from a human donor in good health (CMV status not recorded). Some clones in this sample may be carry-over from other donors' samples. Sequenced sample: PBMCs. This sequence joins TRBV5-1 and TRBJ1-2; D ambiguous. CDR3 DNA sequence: TGCGCCAGCAGCGTCGACGGGTCCAACTATGGCTACACCTTC. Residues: CASSVDGSNYGYTF.